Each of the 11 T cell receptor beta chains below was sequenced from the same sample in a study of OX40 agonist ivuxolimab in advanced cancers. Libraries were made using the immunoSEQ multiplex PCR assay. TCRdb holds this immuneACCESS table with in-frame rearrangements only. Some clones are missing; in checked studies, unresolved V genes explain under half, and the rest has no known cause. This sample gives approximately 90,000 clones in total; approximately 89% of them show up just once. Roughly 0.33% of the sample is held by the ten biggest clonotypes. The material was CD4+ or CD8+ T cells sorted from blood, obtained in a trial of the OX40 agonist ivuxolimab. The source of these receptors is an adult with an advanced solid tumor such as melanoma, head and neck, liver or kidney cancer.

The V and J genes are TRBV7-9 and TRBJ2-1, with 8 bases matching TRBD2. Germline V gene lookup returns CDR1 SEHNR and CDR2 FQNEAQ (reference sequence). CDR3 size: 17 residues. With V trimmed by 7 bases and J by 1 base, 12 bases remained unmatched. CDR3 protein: CASTFGRTSHSYNEQFF. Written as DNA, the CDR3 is TGTGCCAGCACCTTTGGCAGGACTAGCCATTCCTACAATGAGCAGTTCTTC.

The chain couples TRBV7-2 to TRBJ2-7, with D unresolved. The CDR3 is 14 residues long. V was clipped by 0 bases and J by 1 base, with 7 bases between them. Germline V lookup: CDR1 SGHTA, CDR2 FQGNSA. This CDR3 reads CASSLAPESYEQYF. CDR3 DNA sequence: TGTGCCAGCAGCTTAGCGCCGGAATCCTACGAGCAGTACTTC.

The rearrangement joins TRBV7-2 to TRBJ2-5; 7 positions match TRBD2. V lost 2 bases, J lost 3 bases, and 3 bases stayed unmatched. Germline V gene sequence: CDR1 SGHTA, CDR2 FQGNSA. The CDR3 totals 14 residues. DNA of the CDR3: TGTGCCAGCAGCTTATCTAGCGGCGAAGAGACCCAGTACTTC. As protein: CASSLSSGEETQYF.

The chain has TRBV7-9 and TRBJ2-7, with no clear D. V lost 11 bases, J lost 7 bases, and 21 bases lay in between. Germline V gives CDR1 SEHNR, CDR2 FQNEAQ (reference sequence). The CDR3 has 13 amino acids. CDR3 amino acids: CAVPLSRWGEQYF. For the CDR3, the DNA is TGTGCCGTACCCCTCTCTCGGTGGGGAGAGCAGTACTTC.

The CDR3 coding sequence is TGTGCCAGCAGCTTGTGGGCAGGGGATCGCAGGGCTTTCTTT. It specifies CASSLWAGDRRAFF. The chain uses TRBV5-6 and TRBJ1-1, with D perhaps matching TRBD1 (6 bases). CDR1 is SGHDT, CDR2 YYEEEE, per germline. V gave up 1 base and J gave up 11 bases, with 18 bases separating them. This CDR3 region has 14 residues.

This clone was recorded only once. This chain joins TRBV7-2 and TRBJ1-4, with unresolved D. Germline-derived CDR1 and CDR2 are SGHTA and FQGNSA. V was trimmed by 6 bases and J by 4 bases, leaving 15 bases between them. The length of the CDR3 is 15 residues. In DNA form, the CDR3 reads TGTGCCAGCAGTCCCAGCGGGCGGATTAATGAAAAACTGTTTTTT. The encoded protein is CASSPSGRINEKLFF.

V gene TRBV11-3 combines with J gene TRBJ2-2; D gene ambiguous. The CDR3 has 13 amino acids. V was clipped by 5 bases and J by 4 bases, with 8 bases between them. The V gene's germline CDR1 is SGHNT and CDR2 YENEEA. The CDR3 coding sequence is TGTGCCAGCAGCCGATCTCCCACCGGGGAGCTGTTTTTT. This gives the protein CASSRSPTGELFF.

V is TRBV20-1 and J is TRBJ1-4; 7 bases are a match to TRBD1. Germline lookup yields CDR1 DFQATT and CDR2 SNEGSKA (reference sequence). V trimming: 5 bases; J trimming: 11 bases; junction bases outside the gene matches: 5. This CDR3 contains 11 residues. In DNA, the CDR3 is TGCAGTGCTTACAGGGGAGAGAAACTGTTTTTT. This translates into CSAYRGEKLFF.

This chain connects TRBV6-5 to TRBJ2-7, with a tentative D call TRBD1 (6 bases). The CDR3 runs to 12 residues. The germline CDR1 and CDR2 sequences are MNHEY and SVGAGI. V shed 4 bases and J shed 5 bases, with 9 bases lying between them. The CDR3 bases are TGTGCCAGCAGTTCGCACAGGGACGAGCAGTACTTC. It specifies CASSSHRDEQYF.

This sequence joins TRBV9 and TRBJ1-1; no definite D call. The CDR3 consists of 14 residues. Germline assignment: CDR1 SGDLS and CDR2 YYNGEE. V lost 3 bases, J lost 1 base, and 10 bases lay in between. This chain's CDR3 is CASSARLGNTEAFF. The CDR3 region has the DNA TGTGCCAGCAGCGCGCGCCTGGGGAACACTGAAGCTTTCTTT.

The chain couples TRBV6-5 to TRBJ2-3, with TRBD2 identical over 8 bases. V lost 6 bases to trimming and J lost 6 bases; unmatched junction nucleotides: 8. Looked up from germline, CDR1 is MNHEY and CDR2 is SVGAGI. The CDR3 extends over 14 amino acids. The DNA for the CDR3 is TGTGCCAGCAGGCTCGGGACTAGTTTCGATACGCAGTATTTT. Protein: CASRLGTSFDTQYF.